The 26 T cell receptor beta chains given below trace back to one sample, sequenced in a study of T cells in Graves' hyperthyroidism and ophthalmopathy. The CDR3 regions of TCR beta were amplified from RNA transcripts. HTBI primers were employed in a first-round RT-PCR of the TCR CDR3. TCRdb analysed the multiplex PCR reads with MiXCR anew, one entry per CDR3 protein. The sample lists more than 350,000 distinct CDR3 sequences, approximately 15% occurring once. Material: blood. The receptors derive from a woman aged 30 to 39 with Graves' hyperthyroidism.

This clonotype was recorded many times. The genes are TRBV20-1 and TRBJ2-3, with TRBD2 matching over 16 bases. The germline gives CDR1 DFQATT, CDR2 SNEGSKA (reference sequence). After removal of 4 bases from V and 5 bases from J, the junction contained 12 bases not matched to a gene. This CDR3 has 18 amino acids. The CDR3 DNA follows: TGCAGTGCTATCCCGGGACTAGCGGGAGGGAGAATGGAAGATACGCAGTATTTT. Translation gives CSAIPGLAGGRMEDTQYF.

This clonotype was seen many times. The rearrangement uses TRBV2 and TRBJ1-2; 7 bases map to TRBD1. V lost 3 bases and J lost 8; bases outside the gene matches: 6. CDR1 and CDR2 (germline): SNHLY, FYNNEI. The CDR3 totals 13 residues. The CDR3, as DNA: TGTGCCAGCAGTGACACCAGGGGGGGAGGCTACACCTTC. This encodes CASSDTRGGGYTF.

The rearrangement joins TRBV7-9 to TRBJ2-3; TRBD2 agrees at 9 bases. The CDR3 extends over 15 amino acids. Germline assignment: CDR1 SEHNR and CDR2 FQNEAQ (reference sequence). V lost 3 bases, J lost 4 bases, and 5 bases stayed unmatched. CDR3: CASSFGPSGADTQYF. DNA of the CDR3: TGTGCCAGCAGCTTTGGCCCTAGCGGGGCAGATACGCAGTATTTT.

The chain combines TRBV7-8 with TRBJ2-2; no reliable D call. This CDR3 has 15 residues. Germline V CDR1 and CDR2: SGHVS, FQNEAQ. Trimming took 7 bases from V and 3 from J, leaving 15 bases between them. Here the CDR3 reads CASTRGPWDTGELFF. CDR3 sequence (DNA): TGTGCCAGCACCCGTGGACCCTGGGACACCGGGGAGCTGTTTTTT.

This clonotype showed up many times. V and J are TRBV28 and TRBJ1-1; maybe TRBD1 (5 bases). Germline loops: CDR1 MDHEN, CDR2 SYDVKM. Trimming removed 3 bases from V and 4 bases from J, with 12 bases in between. CDR3 size: 14 residues. DNA of the CDR3: TGTGCCAGCAGTTTGGGGCGCCCTTTCACTGAAGCTTTCTTT. Translating gives CASSLGRPFTEAFF.

Points on this clonotype: A clone one base away is much larger, so this may be a read error. In DNA form, the CDR3 reads TGTGCCGGCAGTTTAGCGCATCCCACAGATACGCAGTATTTT. It translates to CAGSLAHPTDTQYF. The rearrangement joins TRBV12-3 or TRBV12-4 to TRBJ2-3; TRBD2 might be the D (5 bases). The CDR3 consists of 14 residues.

The chain joins TRBV6-9 to TRBJ1-6; TRBD1 agrees at 7 bases. The CDR3 sequence is 17 residues long. Unmatched junction bases numbered 12, after V lost 3 bases and J lost 7 bases. Germline V lookup: CDR1 MNHGY, CDR2 SVAAGI. For the CDR3, the DNA is TGTGCCAGCAGTTACTCGAAGTCCGTCAGGGGGAATTCACCCCTCCACTTT. This translates into CASSYSKSVRGNSPLHF.

In this sample, this clonotype turned up many times. This chain uses TRBV28 with TRBJ2-5; tentatively, D is TRBD2 (6 bases). V was shortened by 5 bases and J by 5 bases, with 15 bases between the two germline ends. The CDR3 length is 14 residues. From germline, CDR1 is MDHEN and CDR2 SYDVKM. The CDR3 is CASSPPREWETQYF. The CDR3 DNA follows: TGTGCCAGCAGTCCCCCCCGGGAGTGGGAGACCCAGTACTTC.

Ten or more counts support this clonotype. The J gene is TRBJ1-2, the V gene TRBV3-1, with no clear D. This CDR3 spans 15 amino acids. Germline lookup yields CDR1 LGHDT and CDR2 YNNKEL (reference sequence). Trimming cost V 0 bases and J 7 bases, with 15 bases left between them. The CDR3 DNA is TGTGCCAGCAGCCAAGATACTAAGAGGCAGTCTGGCTACACCTTC. It specifies CASSQDTKRQSGYTF.

Turning to this clonotype: Its ends do not fully match the called genes, so a read error is possible. J is TRBJ2-5 and V is TRBV6-1; maybe TRBD2 (7 bases). The V gene's germline CDR1 is MNHNS and CDR2 SASEGT. This CDR3 is built from 16 residues. In DNA, the CDR3 is TGTGCCAGCAGGCAAGCCGGGACACAAGGAATCCGGGGGGAGGACTTC. Its protein is CASRQAGTQGIRGEDF.

This clonotype showed up many times. This rearrangement joins TRBV28 to TRBJ2-7; possible D gene TRBD1, 5 bases. CDR1 and CDR2 (germline): MDHEN, SYDVKM. The CDR3 has 13 amino acids. Trimming pared 5 bases from V and 3 bases from J, leaving 11 bases between. CDR3 coding DNA: TGTGCCAGCAGTGGGGCAGCGTACTACGAGCAGTACTTC. This gives the protein CASSGAAYYEQYF. Supplemented by reference TRBV28 and TRBJ2-7, the full variable domain reads DVKVTQSSRYLVKRTGEKVFLECVQDMDHENMFWYRQDPGLGLRLIYFSYDVKMKEKGDIPEGYSVSREKKERFSLILESASTNQTSMYLCASSGAAYYEQYFGPGTRLTVT.

This chain joins TRBV5-4 and TRBJ2-7; TRBD1 agrees at 8 bases. Germline trimming cut 3 bases from V and 1 base from J; bases unmatched to any gene: 6. Germline V CDR1 and CDR2: SGHNT, YYREEE (reference sequence). The CDR3 sequence is 15 residues long. The CDR3 region has the DNA TGTGCCAGCAGCTCGGTCCGGACAGGGTCCTACGAGCAGTACTTC. Protein sequence: CASSSVRTGSYEQYF.

This clonotype was observed a handful of times. The chain joins TRBV28 to TRBJ2-1, with a possible D match to TRBD2 (6 bases). With 3 bases removed from V and 2 bases from J, the gap between germline ends came to 11 bases. This CDR3 has 15 amino acids. CDR1 MDHEN and CDR2 SYDVKM come from the germline V gene. CDR3 nucleotides: TGTGCCAGCAGTTTTGGGGGGAGGACCTACAATGAGCAGTTCTTC. Encoded protein: CASSFGGRTYNEQFF. Based on the CDR3 plus reference TRBV28 and TRBJ2-1, the full variable domain is DVKVTQSSRYLVKRTGEKVFLECVQDMDHENMFWYRQDPGLGLRLIYFSYDVKMKEKGDIPEGYSVSREKKERFSLILESASTNQTSMYLCASSFGGRTYNEQFFGPGTRLTVL.

Turning to this clonotype: This may be a read error: a much more frequent sequence differs by one nucleotide. J is TRBJ1-2 and V is TRBV9, with D perhaps matching TRBD1 (5 bases). The CDR3 totals 19 residues. With 2 bases removed from V and 3 bases from J, the gap between germline ends came to 26 bases. Germline lookup yields CDR1 SGDLS and CDR2 YYNGEE. CDR3 in DNA: TGTGCCAGCAGCGTCGACCTCGCTGGGAGTACAGGCAATCACTATGGCTACACCTTC. Its translation: CASSVDLAGSTGNHYGYTF. Full variable domain (remainder filled in from reference TRBV9 and TRBJ1-2): DSGVTQTPKHLITATGQRVTLRCSPRSGDLSVYWYQQSLDQGLQFLIQYYNGEERAKGNILERFSAQQFPDLHSELNLSSLELGDSALYFCASSVDLAGSTGNHYGYTFGSGTRLTVV.

This clonotype was seen more than once but under ten times. This chain joins TRBV4-2 and TRBJ1-1; D is undetermined. Germline CDR1 reads LGHNA; CDR2 reads YNFKEQ. V was clipped by 1 base and J by 1 base, with 13 bases between them. The CDR3 totals 16 residues. This chain's CDR3 is CASSQGRGRRNTEAFF. The CDR3 nucleotides read TGTGCCAGCAGCCAAGGGCGAGGGAGACGGAACACTGAAGCTTTCTTT.

The rearrangement links TRBV27 to TRBJ1-3; D is perhaps TRBD1 (5 bases). The ends were cut back, 6 bases at V and 2 bases at J, with 14 bases in the middle. The germline gives CDR1 MNHEY, CDR2 SMNVEV (reference sequence). The CDR3 runs to 15 residues. Here the CDR3 DNA reads TGTGCCAGCAGCCAAGTCCAGGGCACTGGAAACACCATATATTTT. It yields the protein CASSQVQGTGNTIYF.

The sample holds a few counts of this clonotype. The chain couples TRBV4-1 to TRBJ2-1, with a tentative D call TRBD1 (5 bases). CDR3 size: 17 residues. Per germline, CDR1 MGHRA and CDR2 YSYEKL. The V end was cut by 4 bases, the J end by 0 bases, with 16 bases between. The CDR3 bases are TGCGCCAGCAGCCCAACGCTCCGACAGAGCTCCTACAATGAGCAGTTCTTC. Its protein is CASSPTLRQSSYNEQFF.

This chain joins TRBV19 and TRBJ2-1; 11 positions match TRBD2. CDR1 LNHDA and CDR2 SQIVND come from the germline V gene (reference sequence). CDR3 length: 16 residues. Germline trimming cut 3 bases from V and 6 bases from J; bases unmatched to any gene: 7. CDR3 sequence reads: CASSILGTSGFNEQFF. DNA for the CDR3: TGTGCCAGTAGTATTTTGGGGACTAGCGGCTTCAATGAGCAGTTCTTC.

The chain combines TRBV28 with TRBJ1-6; possibly TRBD1 for D (5 bases). This CDR3 is built from 13 residues. V gave up 5 bases and J gave up 14 bases, with 16 bases separating them. The germline V gene encodes CDR1 MDHEN and CDR2 SYDVKM. The CDR3 here is CASSKATVNALHF. The CDR3 DNA reads as TGTGCCAGCAGTAAAGCGACAGTCAACGCCCTCCACTTT.

This clonotype appeared many times. The rearrangement joins TRBV28 to TRBJ1-5; maybe TRBD1 (6 bases). Trimming left V 5 bases short and J 3 bases short, with 14 bases between. CDR1 and CDR2 (germline): MDHEN, SYDVKM. The CDR3 extends over 15 amino acids. Written as DNA, the CDR3 is TGTGCCAGCAGTCCTCCGGACAGAGACAATCAGCCCCAGCATTTT. This codes for CASSPPDRDNQPQHF.

The chain has TRBV6-1 and TRBJ2-7; possibly TRBD2 for D (5 bases). Germline lookup yields CDR1 MNHNS and CDR2 SASEGT. The CDR3 has 15 residues. The V gene lost 0 bases and the J gene lost 1 base, with 10 bases spanning the gap. The CDR3 protein is CASSEAPTGSYEQYF. CDR3 in DNA: TGTGCCAGCAGTGAAGCGCCGACGGGATCCTACGAGCAGTACTTC.

A remark on this clonotype: Just one base apart from a much larger clone, this may be a read error. The chain is built from TRBV27 and TRBJ2-5; D uncertain. The CDR3 spans 14 residues. V shed 5 bases and J shed 1 base, with 11 bases lying between them. Germline loops: CDR1 MNHEY, CDR2 SMNVEV (reference sequence). The DNA for the CDR3 is TGTGCCAGCAGTGCACCTTCCTTCCAAGAGACCCAGTACTTC. This encodes CASSAPSFQETQYF.

The V and J genes are TRBV11-2 and TRBJ2-2, with 10 bases identical to TRBD2. The CDR3 contains 16 residues. J lost 4 bases, V lost 1 base, and 3 bases had no gene match. From germline, CDR1 is SGHAT and CDR2 FQNNGV. The CDR3 sequence is CASSLVAGGTTGELFF. CDR3 DNA: TGTGCCAGCAGCTTAGTAGCGGGAGGTACCACCGGGGAGCTGTTTTTT.

The chain carries TRBV27 and TRBJ1-1; D gene unclear. This CDR3 spans 13 amino acids. CDR1 and CDR2 from the germline V gene are MNHEY and SMNVEV (reference sequence). V lost 3 bases and J 6 bases, leaving 11 bases between the germline ends. The CDR3 region has the DNA TGTGCCAGCAGTTTGAGTATAGTAGCTGAAGCTTTCTTT. It encodes CASSLSIVAEAFF.

This clonotype was found many times. The chain carries TRBV30 and TRBJ1-1; 7 nucleotides line up with TRBD1. Per the germline V gene, CDR1 is GTSNPN and CDR2 is SVGIG (reference sequence). This CDR3 has 11 residues. Trimming cost V 3 bases and J 7 bases; bases outside gene matches: 2. For the CDR3, the DNA is TGTGCCTGGAGCCGGGACAGTGAAGCTTTCTTT. Encoded protein: CAWSRDSEAFF.

The chain links TRBV6-1 to TRBJ1-4; TRBD1 matches 8 bases. This CDR3 comprises 15 residues. The trim removed 2 bases at V and 7 bases at J, leaving 6 bases unmatched. Germline V gene lookup returns CDR1 MNHNS and CDR2 SASEGT. Here the CDR3 DNA reads TGTGCCAGCAGTGAATTGGGGACAGGTGGTGAAAAACTGTTTTTT. It translates to CASSELGTGGEKLFF.